The following is a T cell receptor beta chain sequence with its context. The germline V and J ends were trimmed by 0 bases and 11 bases, with 19 bases remaining between them. CDR1 is LNHDA and CDR2 is SQIVND in the germline V gene (reference sequence). The CDR3 consists of 15 residues. The data were obtained in a study of blood T cell repertoires in COVID-19. Methods used by the authors: Amplifying reference gene primers gave estimates of nucleated cell counts. TCRdb keeps only in-frame clones here, not all; method: immunoSEQ multiplex PCR. V, J and clone size are those of that table, while D and trimming were read from the DNA. The sample holds about 190,000 clones, 84% seen once. Individuals drawn from approximately 26 US areas were about 18 to 100 years old.

This chain joins TRBV19 and TRBJ1-1; D might be TRBD1 (5 bases). The sequenced sample consisted of PBMCs or T cells enriched from blood (not recorded which). The TCR comes from a woman between 25 and 40 years old who had recovered from COVID-19. The CDR3 DNA reads TGTGCCAGTAGTATAGATAGGGGTGGATTTAATGACGCTTTCTTT. Protein sequence: CASSIDRGGFNDAFF.